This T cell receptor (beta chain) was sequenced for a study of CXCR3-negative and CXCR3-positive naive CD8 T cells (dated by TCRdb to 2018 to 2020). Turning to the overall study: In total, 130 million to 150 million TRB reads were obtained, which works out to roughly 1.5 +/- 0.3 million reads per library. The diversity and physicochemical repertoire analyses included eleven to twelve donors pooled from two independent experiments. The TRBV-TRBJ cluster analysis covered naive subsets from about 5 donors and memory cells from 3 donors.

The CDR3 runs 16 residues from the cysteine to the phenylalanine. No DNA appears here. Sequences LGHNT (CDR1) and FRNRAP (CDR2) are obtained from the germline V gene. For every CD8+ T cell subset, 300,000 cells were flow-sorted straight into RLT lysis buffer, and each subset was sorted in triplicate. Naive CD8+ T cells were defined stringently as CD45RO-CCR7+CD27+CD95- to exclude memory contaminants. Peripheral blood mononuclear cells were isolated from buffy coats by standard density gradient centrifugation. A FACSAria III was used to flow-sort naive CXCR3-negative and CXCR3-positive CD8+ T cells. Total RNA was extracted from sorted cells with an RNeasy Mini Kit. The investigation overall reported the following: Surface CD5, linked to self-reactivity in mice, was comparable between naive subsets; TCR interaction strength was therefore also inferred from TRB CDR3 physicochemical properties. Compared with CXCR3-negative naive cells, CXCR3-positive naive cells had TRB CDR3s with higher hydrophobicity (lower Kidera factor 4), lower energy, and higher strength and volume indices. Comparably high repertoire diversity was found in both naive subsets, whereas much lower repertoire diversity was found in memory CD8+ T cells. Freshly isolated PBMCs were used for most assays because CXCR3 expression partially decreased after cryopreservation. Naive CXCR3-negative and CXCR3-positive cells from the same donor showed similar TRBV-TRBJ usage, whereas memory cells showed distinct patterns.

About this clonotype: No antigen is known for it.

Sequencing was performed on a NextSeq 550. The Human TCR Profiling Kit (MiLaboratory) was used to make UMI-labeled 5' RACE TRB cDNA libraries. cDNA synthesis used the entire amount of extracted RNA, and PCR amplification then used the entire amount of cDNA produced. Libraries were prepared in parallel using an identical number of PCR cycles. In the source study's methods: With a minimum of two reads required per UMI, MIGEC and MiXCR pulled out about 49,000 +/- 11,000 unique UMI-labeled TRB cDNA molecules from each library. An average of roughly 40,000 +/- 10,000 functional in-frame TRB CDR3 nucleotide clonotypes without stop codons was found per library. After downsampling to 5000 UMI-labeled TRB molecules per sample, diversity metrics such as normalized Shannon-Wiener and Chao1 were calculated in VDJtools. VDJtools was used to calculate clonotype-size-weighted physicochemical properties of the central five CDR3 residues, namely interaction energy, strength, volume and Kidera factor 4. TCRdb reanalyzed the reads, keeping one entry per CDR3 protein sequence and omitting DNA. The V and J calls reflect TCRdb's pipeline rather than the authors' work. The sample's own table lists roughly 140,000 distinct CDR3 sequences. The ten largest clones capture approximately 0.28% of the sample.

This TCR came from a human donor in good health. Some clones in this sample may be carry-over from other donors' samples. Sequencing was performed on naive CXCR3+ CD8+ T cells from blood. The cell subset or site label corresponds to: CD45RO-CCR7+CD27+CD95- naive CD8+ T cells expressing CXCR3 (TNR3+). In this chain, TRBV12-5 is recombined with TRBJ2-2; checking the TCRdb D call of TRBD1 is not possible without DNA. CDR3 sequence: CASGLGGTGNTGELFF.